This T cell receptor beta chain was sequenced for a study of T cells after yellow fever vaccination. Study-level points and caveats: Post-booster reappearance was seen for most primary-vaccination clones (roughly 97% CD4, around 90% CD8).

This clonotype occurred many times. What it binds is not known. As TCR cDNA was made by 5'RACE template switching, a universal primer site and UMIs were added. TCRdb re-derived calls from the 5' RACE reads in MiXCR, one entry per CDR3 protein. Here the sample spans just under 600,000 distinct CDR3 sequences, 13% being singletons. Germline lookup yields CDR1 LGHNA and CDR2 YNFKEQ. The CDR3 is 13 residues long. V was cut by 1 base and J by 12 bases, with 13 bases left in between. This chain links TRBV4-2 with TRBJ2-1, with unresolved D. The receptor's source is a man aged 25 to 45 who received the YFV17D yellow fever vaccine. The sequencing used PBMCs, collected on the day of the yellow fever booster vaccination. The CDR3 DNA sequence: TGTGCCAGCAGCCAAGCCTCAAAAGACGGGCAGTTCTTC. Translation gives CASSQASKDGQFF.